The T cell receptor (beta chain) under discussion was sequenced for a study of cytotoxic CD8 clonotypes in ibrutinib-treated CLL. Overall study results and limits: Public clonotypes, found uncommonly, either contracted or stayed stable on treatment.

As regards this clone: Its target is not known.

Sequencing was performed with immunoSEQ multiplex PCR; in TCRdb, only in-frame clones are kept and a portion is missing. The data hold about 300,000 clones, with less than 85% observed a single time. The V and J ends lost 0 bases and 10 bases respectively, with 15 bases between them. The CDR3 consists of 14 residues. In germline, CDR1 is LGHNA, CDR2 YSLEER. Sequenced material: PBMCs, taken at disease progression, from a patient treated with ibrutinib. The genes are TRBV4-3 and TRBJ1-2, with D maybe TRBD1 (5 bases). This sequence was found in a human donor with chronic lymphocytic leukemia. This CDR3 reads CASSQDRRTFSYTF. The CDR3 nucleotides read TGCGCCAGCAGCCAAGATAGGAGGACATTCTCCTACACCTTC.